One and the same sample provided the 27 T cell receptor beta chains below, sequenced in a study of T cells after yellow fever vaccination. TCRdb independently ran MiXCR on the 5' RACE reads; one entry per CDR3 protein. Counted here are approximately 250,000 distinct CDR3 sequences, roughly 4.8% occurring once; the ten biggest clones make up less than 3.5%. The specimen was CD4+ T cells sorted from PBMCs, collected on the day of the yellow fever booster vaccination. The receptors originated from a man aged 18 to 35 who received the YFV17D yellow fever vaccine.

The chain links TRBV3-1 to TRBJ2-5; 7 nucleotides agree with TRBD1. V dropped 3 bases and J dropped 6; count of bases not matched to a gene: 16. Germline V gene sequence: CDR1 LGHDT, CDR2 YNNKEL (reference sequence). CDR3 length equals 17 residues. CDR3 region: CASSQGARDSVLKTQYF. DNA of the CDR3: TGTGCCAGCAGCCAGGGGGCCCGGGACAGCGTGTTGAAGACCCAGTACTTC.

The chain employs TRBV7-8 and TRBJ2-3; a possible D gene is TRBD2 (6 bases). In germline, CDR1 is SGHVS, CDR2 FQNEAQ. Trimming took 1 base from V and 2 from J, leaving 16 bases between them. There are 17 residues in the CDR3. The DNA of the CDR3 is TGTGCCAGCAGCTTAGTTTGGCGGGGCACGCTCACAGATACGCAGTATTTT. This codes for CASSLVWRGTLTDTQYF.

There are a few counts of this clonotype. The gene calls are TRBV20-1 and TRBJ2-3; TRBD2 is a possible D gene (6 bases). The V gene lost 7 bases and the J gene lost 0 bases, with 14 bases spanning the gap. The CDR3 has 14 amino acids. CDR1 and CDR2 (germline): DFQATT, SNEGSKA (reference sequence). The CDR3 region is CSVTRGSSTDTQYF. Here the CDR3 DNA reads TGCAGTGTTACGCGGGGTAGTAGCACAGATACGCAGTATTTT.

The chain uses TRBV12-3 or TRBV12-4 and TRBJ1-4, with D perhaps matching TRBD1 (6 bases). The germline V and J ends were trimmed by 10 bases and 5 bases, with 17 bases remaining between them. This CDR3 contains 14 residues. CDR3 region: CATSPGGMNEKLFF. CDR3 in DNA: TGTGCCACCTCCCCGGGGGGCATGAATGAAAAACTGTTTTTT.

The table lists this clonotype with many counts. The CDR3 reads CSARQVGSSGYTF. CDR3 sequence (DNA): TGCAGTGCTAGACAGGTGGGCTCCTCTGGCTACACCTTC. V and J are TRBV20-1 and TRBJ1-2; D is undetermined. The CDR3 spans 13 residues. The ends were cut back, 2 bases at V and 7 bases at J, with 14 bases in the middle. From germline, CDR1 is DFQATT and CDR2 SNEGSKA (reference sequence).

In this sample, this clonotype turned up many times. V usage is TRBV5-1 and J usage is TRBJ2-7; D ambiguous. CDR1 and CDR2 (germline): SGHRS, YFSETQ. Trimming took 2 bases from V and 0 from J, leaving 12 bases between them. CDR3 length equals 15 residues. The CDR3 protein is CASSLEPGYSYEQYF. CDR3 DNA: TGCGCCAGCAGCTTAGAGCCGGGCTACTCCTACGAGCAGTACTTC.

This clonotype has more than one count but fewer than ten. This chain joins TRBV6-6 and TRBJ2-2, with D maybe TRBD1 (6 bases). The germline V gene has CDR1 MNHNY and CDR2 SVGAGI (reference sequence). Trimming cost V 7 bases and J 4 bases, with 16 bases left between them. CDR3 length equals 15 residues. CDR3 in amino acids: CASTAPHRATGELFF. The CDR3, as DNA: TGTGCCAGCACCGCACCCCACAGGGCCACCGGGGAGCTGTTTTTT.

The table lists this clonotype with a few counts. This chain connects TRBV7-2 to TRBJ2-3, with TRBD2 matching over 8 bases. V lost 5 bases to trimming and J lost 6 bases; unmatched junction nucleotides: 13. The germline gives CDR1 SGHTA, CDR2 FQGNSA. The CDR3 sequence is 16 residues long. This chain's CDR3 is CASSRSASGGSDTQYF. The CDR3 DNA reads TGTGCCAGCAGCCGTTCCGCCAGCGGGGGCTCCGATACGCAGTATTTT.

This clonotype was seen ten or more times. The rearrangement joins TRBV4-1 to TRBJ2-2; D might be TRBD1 or TRBD2, each matching 6 bases. V gave up 6 bases and J gave up 7 bases, with 24 bases separating them. The CDR3 is made up of 17 amino acids. Germline V gene lookup returns CDR1 MGHRA and CDR2 YSYEKL. CDR3 loop: CASRPHPARGRNGELFF. CDR3 sequence (DNA): TGCGCCAGCAGACCCCACCCGGCCCGGGGGCGTAACGGGGAGCTGTTTTTT.

This clonotype was seen at least ten times. The chain combines TRBV20-1 with TRBJ1-6; no definite D call. The CDR3 runs 14 residues. Germline CDR1 and CDR2: DFQATT and SNEGSKA (reference sequence). Trimming took off 4 bases at V and 14 bases at J, with 21 bases between the two ends. The CDR3 here is CSATRDGEGRALHF. CDR3 nucleotides: TGCAGTGCTACCCGGGATGGGGAGGGCAGAGCCCTCCACTTT.

The chain employs TRBV5-1 and TRBJ1-1; tentative D call: TRBD1 (5 bases). Germline loops: CDR1 SGHRS, CDR2 YFSETQ. The V end was cut by 0 bases, the J end by 1 base, with 10 bases between. This CDR3 is built from 15 residues. The DNA of the CDR3 is TGCGCCAGCAGCTTGGCTCTCGACAGGAACACTGAAGCTTTCTTT. Its protein product is CASSLALDRNTEAFF.

The chain couples TRBV4-2 to TRBJ2-3; D unclear. The CDR3 has 16 amino acids. Germline loops: CDR1 LGHNA, CDR2 YNFKEQ. Trimming removed 5 bases from V and 3 bases from J, with 18 bases in between. CDR3 sequence: CASSYRLLAGTDTQYF. The CDR3 nucleotides are TGTGCCAGCAGCTATAGATTACTTGCTGGGACAGATACGCAGTATTTT.

This clonotype was seen at least ten times. The chain links TRBV7-2 to TRBJ1-2, with a weak D call TRBD1 (6 bases). Germline V gene lookup returns CDR1 SGHTA and CDR2 FQGNSA. V was cut by 5 bases and J by 6 bases, with 13 bases left in between. The CDR3 covers 13 residues. CDR3 in DNA: TGTGCCAGCAGCCTCATACAGGGCCATGGCTACACCTTC. Translated, it gives CASSLIQGHGYTF.

The chain joins TRBV11-1 to TRBJ2-1; the D call may be TRBD1 or TRBD2 (6 bases each). This CDR3 spans 15 amino acids. Germline V gene lookup returns CDR1 SGHAT and CDR2 FQDESV (reference sequence). The germline V and J ends were trimmed by 8 bases and 3 bases, with 17 bases remaining between them. CDR3 in amino acids: CASRPRGVSYNEQFF. In DNA, the CDR3 is TGTGCCAGCCGGCCTAGGGGGGTCAGCTACAATGAGCAGTTCTTC.

The chain is built from TRBV18 and TRBJ1-3; the D is unclear. CDR1 KGHSH and CDR2 LQKENI come from the germline V gene. The ends were cut back, 0 bases at V and 0 bases at J, with 9 bases in the middle. This CDR3 spans 16 amino acids. For the CDR3, the DNA is TGTGCCAGCTCACCACCGAGTTCACGCTCTGGAAACACCATATATTTT. Residues: CASSPPSSRSGNTIYF. The full variable domain, completed using reference TRBV18 and TRBJ1-3, is NAGVMQNPRHLVRRRGQEARLRCSPMKGHSHVYWYRQLPEEGLKFMVYLQKENIIDESGMPKERFSAEFPKEGPSILRIQQVVRGDSAAYFCASSPPSSRSGNTIYFGEGSWLTVV.

This chain joins TRBV29-1 and TRBJ1-2, with D possibly matching TRBD1 (5 bases). Trimming stripped 6 bases from V and 6 bases from J, with 14 bases between. Germline assignment: CDR1 SQVTM and CDR2 ANQGSEA. There are 12 residues in the CDR3. CDR3 loop: CSVVYGTDGYTF. In DNA form, the CDR3 reads TGCAGCGTCGTCTACGGGACTGATGGCTACACCTTC.

This clonotype was seen only a few times. The genes are TRBV15 and TRBJ1-4, with D perhaps matching TRBD1 (5 bases). CDR1 is LNHNV, CDR2 YYDKDF, per germline (reference sequence). V was clipped by 6 bases and J by 6 bases, with 14 bases between them. The CDR3 contains 14 residues. This chain's CDR3 is CATRFEFRDEKLFF. DNA of the CDR3: TGTGCCACCAGATTCGAGTTCAGGGATGAAAAACTGTTTTTT.

This clonotype was counted a few times. This sequence joins TRBV9 and TRBJ1-2; D not certain. There are 16 residues in the CDR3. Trimming pared 2 bases from V and 7 bases from J, leaving 21 bases between. CDR1 is SGDLS, CDR2 YYNGEE, per germline. The CDR3 DNA reads TGTGCCAGCAGCGTTTCGCCAGGCCAAGAGGGAAGTGGCTACACCTTC. Protein: CASSVSPGQEGSGYTF.

This clonotype came up a few times. V and J are TRBV5-4 and TRBJ1-2; 8 nucleotides align to TRBD1. Looked up from germline, CDR1 is SGHNT and CDR2 is YYREEE (reference sequence). Germline trimming cut 4 bases from V and 4 bases from J; bases unmatched to any gene: 9. The CDR3 extends over 15 amino acids. In DNA, the CDR3 is TGTGCCAGCAGCCTGGTACCGGGACAGGTCTATGGCTACACCTTC. Amino acids: CASSLVPGQVYGYTF.

The gene calls are TRBV6-5 and TRBJ2-5; 8 bases line up with TRBD1. Germline values: CDR1 MNHEY, CDR2 SVGAGI. CDR3 length equals 13 residues. Trimming removed 6 bases from V and 4 bases from J; junction bases left unmatched: 4. The CDR3 region is CASRLQGGETQYF. The DNA for the CDR3 is TGTGCCAGCAGATTACAGGGGGGAGAGACCCAGTACTTC.

This clonotype was seen more than once but under ten times. Written as DNA, the CDR3 is TGTGCCAGCAGTGAGATGACTAGCGGGGGGGTCACAGATACGCAGTATTTT. It codes for CASSEMTSGGVTDTQYF. The gene calls are TRBV25-1 and TRBJ2-3, with 14 bases lining up with TRBD2. From germline, CDR1 is MGHDK and CDR2 SYGVNS. This CDR3 contains 17 residues. The J segment lost 2 bases and the V segment lost 3 bases, leaving 4 bases of the junction unmatched.

The rearrangement uses TRBV7-3 and TRBJ2-5, with TRBD1 matching over 9 bases. V lost 10 bases to trimming and J lost 5 bases; unmatched junction nucleotides: 20. Germline V gene data show CDR1 as SGHTA and CDR2 as FQGTGA. The length of the CDR3 is 17 residues. The CDR3 coding sequence is TGTGCCAACCGGCCAATACCAAGGGGACAGGGATGGGAGACCCAGTACTTC. Protein sequence: CANRPIPRGQGWETQYF. Based on the CDR3 plus reference TRBV7-3 and TRBJ2-5, the full variable domain is GAGVSQTPSNKVTEKGKYVELRCDPISGHTALYWYRQSLGQGPEFLIYFQGTGAADDSGLPNDRFFAVRPEGSVSTLKIQRTERGDSAVYLCANRPIPRGQGWETQYFGPGTRLLVL.

This sequence joins TRBV6-5 and TRBJ2-7, with a possible D match to TRBD2 (6 bases). Trimming shortened V by 6 bases and J by 1 base, and 13 bases separated the two germline ends. CDR1 and CDR2 (germline): MNHEY, SVGAGI. The CDR3 has 14 residues. DNA for the CDR3: TGTGCCAGCAGCCTTCGGGACTTGTCCTACGAGCAGTACGTC. This encodes CASSLRDLSYEQYV.

This clonotype appeared a few times. The chain recombines TRBV20-1 with TRBJ2-1; the D is unclear. Trimming removed 3 bases at V and 6 bases at J, with 3 bases between. In germline, CDR1 is DFQATT, CDR2 SNEGSKA (reference sequence). The CDR3 totals 10 residues. CDR3 residues: CSARINEQFF. CDR3 sequence (DNA): TGCAGTGCTAGGATCAATGAGCAGTTCTTC.

This clonotype was recorded at least ten times. The chain joins TRBV7-3 to TRBJ2-1, with 7 bases identical to TRBD1. The CDR3 is made up of 15 amino acids. The V gene end was trimmed by 1 base and the J gene end by 5 bases; junction bases not matched to a gene: 5. The germline CDR1 and CDR2 sequences are SGHTA and FQGTGA. This CDR3 is CASSLIRDRDNEQFF. CDR3 nucleotides: TGTGCCAGCAGCTTAATCCGCGACAGGGACAATGAGCAGTTCTTC. Full variable domain (missing parts from reference TRBV7-3 and TRBJ2-1): GAGVSQTPSNKVTEKGKYVELRCDPISGHTALYWYRQSLGQGPEFLIYFQGTGAADDSGLPNDRFFAVRPEGSVSTLKIQRTERGDSAVYLCASSLIRDRDNEQFFGPGTRLTVL.

The chain employs TRBV7-2 and TRBJ2-3; D unclear. V lost 1 base and J 4 bases, leaving 15 bases between the germline ends. In germline, CDR1 is SGHTA, CDR2 FQGNSA. This CDR3 is built from 16 residues. The CDR3 bases are TGTGCCAGCAGCTTAGATCGAGTTTTAGGCGCAGATACGCAGTATTTT. As protein: CASSLDRVLGADTQYF.

J is TRBJ2-1 and V is TRBV20-1; tentatively, D is TRBD1 or TRBD2 (5 bases each). CDR3 length: 14 residues. Looked up from germline, CDR1 is DFQATT and CDR2 is SNEGSKA (reference sequence). The V end lost 2 bases, the J end lost 4 bases, and 12 bases lay between the germline ends. CDR3 loop: CSARPGAKYNEQFF. In DNA, the CDR3 is TGCAGTGCTAGACCCGGGGCCAAATACAATGAGCAGTTCTTC.